This T cell receptor beta chain comes out of a study of shared clonotypes between healthy human individuals (dated by TCRdb to 2020 to 2021). Notes on the research overall: The cohort comprised two women and three men aged 18 to 49 years. Per donor, three plates each were used for CD4 naive and CD4 memory, two for CD8 naive, and one for CD8 memory. The study deeply sequenced blood TCR repertoires of five healthy adults to estimate repertoire size and the extent of clonotype sharing between individuals. To increase sequencing depth and limit assay-specific biases, different laboratories used diverse techniques to prepare libraries and sequence TCR repertoires. Leukapheresis yielded between about 0.9 and 9 billion PBMCs per donor. General study outcomes and caveats: Rarefaction of sorted-subset datasets indicated incomplete sequencing despite the large sequencing depth. Larger estimated clonotype richness was generally found for naive subsets than for memory subsets. Across a few donors, roughly 5% of naive CD4, more than 3% of naive CD8, approximately 2.5% of memory CD4, and roughly 0.4% of memory CD8 clonotypes were shared. Higher generation probabilities were observed for clonotypes shared by all four sorted-subset donors than for non-shared clonotypes. Based on pairwise subsampling, the degree of clonotype sharing among donors was expected to be affected by sequencing depth. The genetic and exposure-history diversity represented was limited by the small number of donors. Only blood was sampled, and tissue TCR repertoires likely differ from those in blood.

This clone was observed many times. It has no known antigen specificity. There are no base qualities to consult, and no much larger clone falls within one base. The CDR3 measures 14 amino acids from cysteine to phenylalanine. Solely the CDR3 DNA is kept, with 42 bases framed from the first base. The germline V gene provides CDR1 SGHTA and CDR2 FQGNSA. V gives up 1 base and J gives up 8 bases, and the segment between their germline ends measures 13 bases. Using the deep immunoSEQ assay, multiplex PCR amplified TCR CDR3 regions from genomic DNA. Extracted genomic DNA from each cell subset was spread evenly across all wells of several immunoSEQ 96-well plates, with each plate serving as a replicate. For sorted subsets, roughly 190 ng of genomic DNA, equivalent to 25,000 to 35,000 T cell genomes, went into each replicate PCR. Purified libraries were measured with a Qubit 3.0 fluorometer, size-checked on a Bioanalyzer 2100, and measured again with the KAPA Library Quantification kit. A separate single-read 150-cycle Illumina NextSeq 550 flow cell was used to sequence each immunoSEQ 96-well plate. The paper's processing steps were these. Because the immunoSEQ output included only junctional sequences and no quality scores, the filtering could not be the same as the filtering used for full-length reads. To assign V/J genes and CDR3, sequences were annotated against IMGT germline references using PyIR, a Python wrapper for IgBLAST v1.9. Reads were removed for weak V/J assignments (E-value above 1e-6), missing CDR3, stop codons, out-of-frame junctions, or ambiguous translated residues. V3J clonotypes were defined as sequences sharing the same inferred V gene, J gene, and CDR3 amino acid sequence. Percentage overlap between repertoires was calculated by dividing the number of shared unique clonotypes by the size of the smaller repertoire. Three approaches were used to assess repertoire richness: RTK rarefaction, the Chao1 estimator, and Recon v2.1 estimates of unobserved clonotypes. For all TCRbeta clonotypes obtained by the gDNA method from a few donors, generation probabilities were computed with OLGA. The table was pulled from immuneACCESS by TCRdb, which kept in-frame rearrangements only. Such tables lose some clones; where checked, under half of the loss comes from unresolved V genes, and the rest has no known cause. V and J calls and clone size are given by that table; D and trimming were obtained from the DNA. For this sample there are 650,000 to 750,000 clones; about three quarters appear just once. Together, the top ten hold 1.8% of the sample.

Healthy HIV-negative adults with no recently reported acute infections or vaccinations were included as donors. All donors were Caucasian adults living in Nashville, Tennessee, USA. CD4+ T cells were enriched by magnetic negative selection, after which naive cells were positively selected on CD45RA and the negative fraction was taken as the memory subset. Blood was obtained by leukapheresis, after which PBMCs were separated by Ficoll-Histopaque density gradient centrifugation and cryopreserved in liquid nitrogen vapor phase. Purity and quantity of every magnetically sorted T cell population were checked by analytical flow cytometry. Genomic DNA was isolated from each sorted fraction and quantified by UV absorbance on a Nanodrop 2000c.

The chain couples TRBV7-2 to TRBJ2-3, with the D gene not clear enough to name. This TCR derives from a woman in her twenties or thirties in good health. Sequencing was performed on memory CD4+ T cells sorted from blood. According to the study, the label for this sample's cell subset or site signals: CD45RA-negative fraction. In nucleotide form, the sequence is TGTGCCAGCAGCTTAGGGGCCGACGTGGGTACGCAGTATTTT. It is translated as CASSLGADVGTQYF.